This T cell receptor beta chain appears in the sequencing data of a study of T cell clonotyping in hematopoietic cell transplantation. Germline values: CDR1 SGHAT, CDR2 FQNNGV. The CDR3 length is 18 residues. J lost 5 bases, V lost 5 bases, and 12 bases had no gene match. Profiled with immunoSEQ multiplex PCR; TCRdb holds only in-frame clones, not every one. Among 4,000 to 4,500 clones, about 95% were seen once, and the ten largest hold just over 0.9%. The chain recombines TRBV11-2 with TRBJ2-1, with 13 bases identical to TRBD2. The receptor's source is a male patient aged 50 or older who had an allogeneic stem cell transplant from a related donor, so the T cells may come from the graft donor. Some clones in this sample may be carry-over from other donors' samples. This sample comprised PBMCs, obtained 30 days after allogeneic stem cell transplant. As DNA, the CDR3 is TGTGCCAGCAGCCCCTGGACTAGCGGGAGCTCCTCTCACAATGAGCAGTTCTTC. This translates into CASSPWTSGSSSHNEQFF.